This T cell receptor (beta chain) was sequenced in a study of response to subunit inactivated influenza vaccine. Findings and limits, study-wide: Authors suggested seasonal influenza vaccinations each recruit few new T cells.

MiXCR, applied by TCRdb to the RT-PCR reads, yields one record per CDR3 protein. The sample has a few hundred thousand distinct CDR3 sequences, around 7.7% seen once. This clonotype was found many times. Its antigen remains unidentified. CDR3 length: 17 residues. V was cut by 0 bases and J by 0 bases, with 13 bases left in between. Germline V gene data show CDR1 as MNHEY and CDR2 as SVGAGI. This receptor was identified in a man aged 50 to 69 who received an inactivated influenza vaccine. The chain carries TRBV6-5 and TRBJ2-3; D not certain. Sample: PBMCs from blood, taken around 25 months after vaccination. Here the CDR3 reads CASSYSAVPTSTDTQYF. CDR3 nucleotide sequence: TGTGCCAGCAGTTACTCGGCAGTCCCGACTAGCACAGATACGCAGTATTTT.